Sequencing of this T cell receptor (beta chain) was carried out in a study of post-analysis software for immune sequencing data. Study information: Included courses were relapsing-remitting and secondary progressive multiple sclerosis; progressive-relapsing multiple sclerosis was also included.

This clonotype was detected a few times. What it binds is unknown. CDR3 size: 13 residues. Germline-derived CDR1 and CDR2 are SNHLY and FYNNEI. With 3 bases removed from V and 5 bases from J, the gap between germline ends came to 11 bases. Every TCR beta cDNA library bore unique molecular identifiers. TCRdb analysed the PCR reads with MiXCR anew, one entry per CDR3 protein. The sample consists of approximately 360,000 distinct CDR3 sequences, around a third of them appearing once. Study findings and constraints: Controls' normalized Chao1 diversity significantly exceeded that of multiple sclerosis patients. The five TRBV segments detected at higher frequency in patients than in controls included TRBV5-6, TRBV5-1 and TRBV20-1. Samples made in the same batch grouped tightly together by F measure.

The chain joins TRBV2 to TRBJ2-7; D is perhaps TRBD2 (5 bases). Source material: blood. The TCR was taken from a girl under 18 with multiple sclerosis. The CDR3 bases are TGTGCCAGCAGTGAGAGAGGGTACCACGAGCAGTACTTC. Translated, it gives CASSERGYHEQYF.